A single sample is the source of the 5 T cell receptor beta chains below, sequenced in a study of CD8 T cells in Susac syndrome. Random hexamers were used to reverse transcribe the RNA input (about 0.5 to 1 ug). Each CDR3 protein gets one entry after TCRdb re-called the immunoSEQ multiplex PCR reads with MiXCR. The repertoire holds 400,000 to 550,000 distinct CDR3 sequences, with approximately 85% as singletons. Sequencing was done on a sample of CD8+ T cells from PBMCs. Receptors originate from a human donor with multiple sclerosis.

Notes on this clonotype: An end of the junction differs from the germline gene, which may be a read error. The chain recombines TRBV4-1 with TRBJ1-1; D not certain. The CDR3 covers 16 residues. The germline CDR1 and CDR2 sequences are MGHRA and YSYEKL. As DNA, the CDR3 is TGCGCCAGCAGCCAAGAGGAGAGACACCTGAACACTGAAGTTTTCTTT. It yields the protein CASSQEERHLNTEVFF.

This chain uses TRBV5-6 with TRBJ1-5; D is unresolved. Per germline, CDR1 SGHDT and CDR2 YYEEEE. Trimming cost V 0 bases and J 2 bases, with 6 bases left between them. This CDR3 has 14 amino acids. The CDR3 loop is CASSLGRGNQPQHF. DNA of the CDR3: TGTGCCAGCAGCTTGGGACGAGGCAATCAGCCCCAGCATTTT.

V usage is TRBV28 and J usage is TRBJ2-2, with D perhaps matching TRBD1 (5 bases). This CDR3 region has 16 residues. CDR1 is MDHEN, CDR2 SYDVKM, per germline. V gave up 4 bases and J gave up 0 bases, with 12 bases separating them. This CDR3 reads CASSSTGKANTGELFF. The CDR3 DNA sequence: TGTGCCAGCAGTTCCACAGGAAAAGCGAACACCGGGGAGCTGTTTTTT.

The CDR3 DNA reads TGTGCCAGCAGACCCTCCCCTCCGGGACGAGGGGAGACCCAGTACTTC. Encoded protein: CASRPSPPGRGETQYF. V gene TRBV5-4 combines with J gene TRBJ2-5, with D possibly being TRBD1 or TRBD2 (5 bases each). The V and J ends lost 5 bases and 5 bases respectively, with 22 bases between them. The CDR3 loop spans 16 amino acids. The germline gives CDR1 SGHNT, CDR2 YYREEE (reference sequence). Using reference TRBV5-4 and TRBJ2-5 for the parts outside the CDR3, the full variable domain is ETGVTQSPTHLIKTRGQQVTLRCSSQSGHNTVSWYQQALGQGPQFIFQYYREEENGRGNFPPRFSGLQFPNYSSELNVNALELDDSALYLCASRPSPPGRGETQYFGPGTRLLVL.

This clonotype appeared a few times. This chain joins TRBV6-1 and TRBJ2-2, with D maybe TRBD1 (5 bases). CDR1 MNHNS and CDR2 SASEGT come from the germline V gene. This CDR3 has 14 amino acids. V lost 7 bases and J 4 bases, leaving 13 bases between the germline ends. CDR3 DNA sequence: TGTGCCAGCAACCAGGGTGTGGGCACCGGGGAGCTGTTTTTT. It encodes CASNQGVGTGELFF.